One and the same sample provided the 12 T cell receptor beta chains below, sequenced in a study of blood T cell repertoires in COVID-19. Assay: immunoSEQ multiplex PCR; the TCRdb copy retains only in-frame clones and omits some. The table lists some 51,000 clones, about 93% of them singletons. Sequencing was carried out using peripheral blood. These receptors were taken from a human donor with active COVID-19. The donor label of this sample is uncertain.

This sequence joins TRBV15 and TRBJ2-1, with 11 bases that match TRBD2. Germline loops: CDR1 LNHNV, CDR2 YYDKDF (reference sequence). The CDR3 runs to 16 residues. The V and J ends lost 2 bases and 6 bases, in that order; junction bases with no gene match: 6. CDR3 protein: CATSRSRLAGFNEQFF. For the CDR3, the DNA is TGTGCCACCAGCAGATCCCGACTAGCGGGATTCAATGAGCAGTTCTTC.

This chain connects TRBV6-2 or TRBV6-3 to TRBJ2-3; a possible D gene is TRBD1 (5 bases). The CDR3 contains 14 residues. Germline V gene data show CDR1 as MNHEY and CDR2 as SVGEGT. The V end was cut by 2 bases, the J end by 5 bases, with 11 bases between. CDR3 sequence (DNA): TGTGCCAGCAGTTACGTCAGGGCTGAAGATACGCAGTATTTT. It codes for CASSYVRAEDTQYF.

The J gene is TRBJ2-7, the V gene TRBV6-5; TRBD2 matches at 7 bases. From germline, CDR1 is MNHEY and CDR2 SVGAGI. V trimming: 8 bases; J trimming: 5 bases; junction bases outside the gene matches: 9. The CDR3 extends over 13 amino acids. CDR3 in amino acids: CASGRRGDDEQYV. CDR3 sequence (DNA): TGTGCCAGCGGCCGCCGGGGGGACGACGAGCAGTACGTC.

This chain uses TRBV5-1 with TRBJ2-7, with TRBD1 matching 8 bases. The junction had 4 bases not matched to a gene; V was cut back by 3 bases and J by 5 bases. This CDR3 region has 13 residues. CDR1 SGHRS and CDR2 YFSETQ come from the germline V gene. CDR3 region: CASSSWTGNEQYF. The CDR3 DNA follows: TGCGCCAGCAGCTCCTGGACAGGGAACGAGCAGTACTTC.

The J gene is TRBJ1-1, the V gene TRBV5-4, with a weak D call TRBD1 (5 bases). V dropped 4 bases and J dropped 4 bases, with 20 bases sitting between them. Germline V CDR1 and CDR2: SGHNT, YYREEE (reference sequence). The CDR3 spans 16 residues. The CDR3 region has the DNA TGTGCCAGCAGCCCCGTCGCCAGGGCCTGGAGCACTGAAGCTTTCTTT. Amino acids: CASSPVARAWSTEAFF.

The J gene is TRBJ1-6, the V gene TRBV5-6; D remains unclear. CDR1 is SGHDT and CDR2 is YYEEEE in the germline V gene. Trimming removed 4 bases at V and 9 bases at J, with 11 bases between. This CDR3 has 13 amino acids. This CDR3 reads CASSTTSSSPLHF. CDR3 bases: TGTGCCAGCAGCACGACATCTTCTTCACCCCTCCACTTT.

The V and J genes are TRBV12-3 or TRBV12-4 and TRBJ2-7, with TRBD1 as a possible D gene (5 bases). The CDR3 has 12 residues. V was trimmed by 4 bases and J by 2 bases, leaving 6 bases between them. The CDR3 DNA reads as TGTGCCAGCAGTTACAGGCCCTACGAGCAGTACTTC. Translation gives CASSYRPYEQYF.

This chain connects TRBV18 to TRBJ2-2; no clear D gene. The CDR3 is made up of 14 amino acids. Trimming removed 10 bases at V and 1 base at J, with 13 bases between. Per germline, CDR1 KGHSH and CDR2 LQKENI. CDR3 residues: CATARGLNTGELFF. The CDR3 DNA reads as TGTGCCACTGCCCGTGGGCTGAACACCGGGGAGCTGTTTTTT.

This clone has a single count. V gene TRBV5-1 combines with J gene TRBJ2-2, with D uncertain. CDR3 length: 13 amino acids. Germline V gene sequence: CDR1 SGHRS, CDR2 YFSETQ. V gave up 1 base and J gave up 5 bases, with 6 bases separating them. The CDR3 coding sequence is TGCGCCAGCAGCTTGTCCGGGACCGGGGAGCTGTTTTTT. Protein sequence: CASSLSGTGELFF. Full variable domain (remainder filled in from reference TRBV5-1 and TRBJ2-2): KAGVTQTPRYLIKTRGQQVTLSCSPISGHRSVSWYQQTPGQGLQFLFEYFSETQRNKGNFPGRFSGRQFSNSRSEMNVSTLELGDSALYLCASSLSGTGELFFGEGSRLTVL.

Notes on this clone: The junction differs from germline at one of its ends, possibly a read error. The chain has TRBV6-5 and TRBJ2-3; no clear D. Germline V gene lookup returns CDR1 MNHEY and CDR2 SVGAGI. The CDR3 has 14 residues. The CDR3 DNA is TGTGCCAGCAGTGACTCATCCTTCACAGATACGCAGTATTTT. Its protein product is CASSDSSFTDTQYF.

The chain carries TRBV19 and TRBJ1-2; tentative D call: TRBD1 (5 bases). V lost 1 base and J lost 4, with 7 bases in between. The CDR3 loop spans 13 amino acids. In germline, CDR1 is LNHDA, CDR2 SQIVND (reference sequence). CDR3 sequence (DNA): TGTGCCAGTAGTATAGGACAGAGCTATGGCTACACCTTC. Protein sequence: CASSIGQSYGYTF.

In its sample, this clone was seen once. The chain has TRBV15 and TRBJ2-5; D is perhaps TRBD1 (6 bases). Trimming shortened V by 0 bases and J by 3 bases, and 8 bases separated the two germline ends. Germline CDR1 LNHNV, CDR2 YYDKDF (reference sequence). This CDR3 is 14 amino acids long. The CDR3 loop reads CATSRDRQEETQYF. Here the CDR3 DNA reads TGTGCCACCAGCAGAGATCGACAGGAAGAGACCCAGTACTTC.